Following are 3 T cell receptor beta chains from one sample sequenced in a study of blood T cell repertoires in COVID-19. The repertoire was sequenced with immunoSEQ multiplex PCR; TCRdb's copy has only in-frame clones and lacks some. The table includes more than 95,000 clones, 65% to 90% detected once. Sample: peripheral blood. These receptors were obtained from a man aged 50 or older with acute or convalescent COVID-19.

The V call is TRBV10-3, the J call TRBJ1-1; D is unclear. This CDR3 region has 13 residues. V was trimmed by 6 bases and J by 2 bases, leaving 10 bases between them. CDR1 and CDR2 from the germline V gene are ENHRY and SYGVKD. The CDR3 is CAISDTLNTEAFF. Here the CDR3 DNA reads TGTGCCATCAGCGACACCCTAAACACTGAAGCTTTCTTT.

This clone was observed a few times. The CDR3 sequence is CASSTRQGYSDTQYF. DNA for the CDR3: TGTGCCAGCAGCACCCGACAGGGGTACTCAGATACGCAGTATTTT. The chain couples TRBV13 to TRBJ2-3; 8 bases match TRBD1. The CDR3 has 15 amino acids. The germline V gene encodes CDR1 PRHDT and CDR2 FYEKMQ (reference sequence). J was trimmed by 4 bases and V by 5 bases; bases with no gene match: 8.

The rearrangement uses TRBV7-9 and TRBJ2-7, with D maybe TRBD2 (7 bases). This CDR3 region has 17 residues. CDR1 is SEHNR and CDR2 is FQNEAQ in the germline V gene (reference sequence). V gave up 4 bases and J gave up 7 bases, with 26 bases separating them. The CDR3 bases are TGTGCCAGCAGCTCACGTTCAGGGGCGGGGGCCAGCTGGGAGCAGTACTTC. Translation gives CASSSRSGAGASWEQYF.